Presented here are 17 T cell receptor beta chains from one specimen sequenced in a study of regulatory and conventional T cells in RAG deficiency. Assay: immunoSEQ multiplex PCR; the TCRdb copy retains only in-frame clones and omits some. This sample has under 30,000 clones, with 75% to 95% found just once. Blood CD4+ CD25-high CD127-low regulatory T cells supplied the genomic DNA template. These data were also filed under a second study, of regulatory T cells. That work contributes: The PCR used 52 TRBV and 13 TRBJ primers.

The source material was Tregs sorted from blood. Receptors were obtained from a human donor in good health.

The chain is built from TRBV9 and TRBJ2-3; possible D gene TRBD1, 5 bases. There are 14 residues in the CDR3. The V end was cut by 2 bases, the J end by 4 bases, with 11 bases between. Per germline, CDR1 SGDLS and CDR2 YYNGEE. The CDR3 DNA sequence: TGTGCCAGCAGCGTTAGGGGATCGGCAGATACGCAGTATTTT. It specifies CASSVRGSADTQYF.

The chain links TRBV15 to TRBJ2-3; D is ambiguous. Germline CDR1 LNHNV, CDR2 YYDKDF (reference sequence). The CDR3 spans 12 residues. V was clipped by 4 bases and J by 7 bases, with 9 bases between them. The DNA of the CDR3 is TGTGCCACCAGCACAGTGCGAAATACGCAGTATTTT. It codes for CATSTVRNTQYF.

The V and J genes are TRBV5-1 and TRBJ1-2; D gene ambiguous. There are 15 residues in the CDR3. Germline lookup yields CDR1 SGHRS and CDR2 YFSETQ. Deletions cut 4 bases from V and 4 bases from J, with 17 bases between. The CDR3: CASSKSGFNAYGYTF. As DNA, the CDR3 is TGCGCCAGCAGCAAGTCGGGATTCAACGCCTATGGCTACACCTTC.

The gene calls are TRBV6-5 and TRBJ1-5; tentative D call: TRBD1 (5 bases). The CDR3 covers 13 residues. From germline, CDR1 is MNHEY and CDR2 SVGAGI. The germline V and J ends were trimmed by 6 bases and 4 bases, with 10 bases remaining between them. CDR3 loop: CASSARGNQPQHF. In nucleotides, the CDR3 is TGTGCCAGCAGCGCCCGGGGGAATCAGCCCCAGCATTTT.

This chain joins TRBV5-4 and TRBJ1-2; D gene uncertain. Trimming cost V 0 bases and J 8 bases, with 14 bases left between them. Germline CDR1 is SGHNT and CDR2 is YYREEE (reference sequence). CDR3 length equals 14 residues. The CDR3 protein is CASSLEGGVWGYTF. DNA for the CDR3: TGTGCCAGCAGCTTGGAGGGTGGGGTTTGGGGCTACACCTTC. Combining the CDR3 with reference TRBV5-4 and TRBJ1-2 gives the whole variable domain ETGVTQSPTHLIKTRGQQVTLRCSSQSGHNTVSWYQQALGQGPQFIFQYYREEENGRGNFPPRFSGLQFPNYSSELNVNALELDDSALYLCASSLEGGVWGYTFGSGTRLTVV.

The chain joins TRBV5-1 to TRBJ1-1; maybe TRBD1 (5 bases). This CDR3 region has 15 residues. Germline CDR1 and CDR2: SGHRS and YFSETQ. V was clipped by 1 base and J by 1 base, with 11 bases between them. CDR3 region: CASSLMAGPNTEAFF. For the CDR3, the DNA is TGCGCCAGCAGCTTGATGGCAGGGCCGAACACTGAAGCTTTCTTT.

The rearrangement links TRBV18 to TRBJ1-1; no clear D gene. Germline lookup yields CDR1 KGHSH and CDR2 LQKENI. V lost 1 base to trimming and J lost 4 bases, with 16 bases between them. The CDR3 sequence is 16 residues long. CDR3: CASSPLPGRRSTEAFF. CDR3 DNA sequence: TGTGCCAGCTCACCACTCCCAGGTCGAAGGAGCACTGAAGCTTTCTTT.

The chain couples TRBV28 to TRBJ1-6, with TRBD1 matching over 7 bases. Trimming took 7 bases from V and 7 from J; bases not matched to a gene: 7. CDR3 length: 14 amino acids. The germline CDR1 and CDR2 sequences are MDHEN and SYDVKM. CDR3 amino acids: CASTPTGINSPLHF. In nucleotides, the CDR3 is TGTGCCAGCACCCCGACAGGGATCAATTCACCCCTCCACTTT.

This chain uses TRBV28 with TRBJ2-1; 7 bases fit TRBD2. CDR1 is MDHEN, CDR2 SYDVKM, per germline. Losses at the gene ends were 7 bases for V and 3 bases for J; bases not matched to a gene: 15. The CDR3 is 17 residues long. The CDR3 sequence: CASITRGSGAVYNEQFF. CDR3 coding DNA: TGTGCCAGCATCACCAGAGGCAGCGGGGCTGTCTACAATGAGCAGTTCTTC.

The V gene is TRBV19, the J gene TRBJ1-4; D unclear. Trimming stripped 7 bases from V and 7 bases from J, with 7 bases between. Germline CDR1 and CDR2: LNHDA and SQIVND (reference sequence). CDR3 length equals 11 residues. The CDR3 bases are TGTGCCAGTACCATGGGTGAAAAACTGTTTTTT. This encodes CASTMGEKLFF. Looking up the rest from reference TRBV19 and TRBJ1-4 gives the full variable domain: DGGITQSPKYLFRKEGQNVTLSCEQNLNHDAMYWYRQDPGQGLRLIYYSQIVNDFQKGDIAEGYSVSREKKESFPLTVTSAQKNPTAFYLCASTMGEKLFFGSGTQLSVL.

The rearrangement joins TRBV28 to TRBJ2-5; 7 bases line up with TRBD1. CDR3 length: 16 residues. Germline CDR1 is MDHEN and CDR2 is SYDVKM. Trimming at V came to 6 bases and at J to 7 bases, leaving 17 bases not matched to a gene. CDR3 in amino acids: CASRTTGTAFTGTQYF. The CDR3 coding sequence is TGTGCCAGCAGGACTACCGGGACAGCTTTTACGGGGACCCAGTACTTC.

The genes are TRBV27 and TRBJ2-2; D unresolved. Trimming shortened V by 5 bases and J by 1 base, and 8 bases separated the two germline ends. The germline V gene has CDR1 MNHEY and CDR2 SMNVEV (reference sequence). CDR3 size: 14 residues. The chain's CDR3 is CASSPNRNTGELFF. The CDR3 DNA sequence: TGTGCCAGCAGTCCTAATAGGAACACCGGGGAGCTGTTTTTT.

This chain joins TRBV6-6 and TRBJ1-2; D might be TRBD1 (5 bases). This CDR3 comprises 15 residues. The ends were cut back, 0 bases at V and 8 bases at J, with 16 bases in the middle. The germline CDR1 and CDR2 sequences are MNHNY and SVGAGI (reference sequence). The CDR3, as DNA: TGTGCCAGCAGTTACTCTTCAGGCCCGGGGCGAGGCTACACCTTC. It codes for CASSYSSGPGRGYTF.

The rearrangement uses TRBV5-1 and TRBJ1-1; 7 positions match TRBD1. The CDR3 contains 15 residues. Germline V gene sequence: CDR1 SGHRS, CDR2 YFSETQ. J was trimmed by 0 bases and V by 4 bases; bases with no gene match: 6. CDR3 sequence: CASSLKTGMNTEAFF. CDR3 nucleotide sequence: TGCGCCAGCAGCCTGAAGACAGGGATGAACACTGAAGCTTTCTTT.

This rearrangement joins TRBV9 to TRBJ2-2, with 7 bases aligning to TRBD1. The CDR3 spans 18 residues. The germline CDR1 and CDR2 sequences are SGDLS and YYNGEE. With V trimmed by 2 bases and J by 5 bases, 15 bases remained unmatched. CDR3 DNA sequence: TGTGCCAGCAGCGTCGGACCCTGGGCTGAGGGGGCGACCGGGGAGCTGTTTTTT. Translation: CASSVGPWAEGATGELFF. The full variable domain, in which reference TRBV9 and TRBJ2-2 provide the parts outside the CDR3, is DSGVTQTPKHLITATGQRVTLRCSPRSGDLSVYWYQQSLDQGLQFLIQYYNGEERAKGNILERFSAQQFPDLHSELNLSSLELGDSALYFCASSVGPWAEGATGELFFGEGSRLTVL.

This clone was seen only once. The chain employs TRBV2 and TRBJ2-2; 9 nucleotides match TRBD2. Trimming at V came to 6 bases and at J to 2 bases, leaving 4 bases not matched to a gene. Germline assignment: CDR1 SNHLY and CDR2 FYNNEI. The CDR3 length is 15 residues. In nucleotides, the CDR3 is TGTGCCAGCAGCCGACTAGCGGTTAACACCGGGGAGCTGTTTTTT. Protein: CASSRLAVNTGELFF.

The chain links TRBV10-3 to TRBJ1-1; 7 bases match TRBD1. The CDR3 is made up of 12 amino acids. Germline V lookup: CDR1 ENHRY, CDR2 SYGVKD. With V trimmed by 10 bases and J by 6 bases, 8 bases remained unmatched. The CDR3 nucleotides read TGTGCCACCTACGCCGGGACAGCTGAAGCTTTCTTT. This encodes CATYAGTAEAFF.